The 12 T cell receptor beta chains listed next were all sequenced from one sample in a study of T cell responses to AZD1222 COVID-19 vaccine. Profiled with immunoSEQ multiplex PCR; TCRdb holds only in-frame clones, not every one. The sample lists some 80,000 clones, 88% occurring once. The sequenced sample was peripheral blood, obtained 28 days after the second dose of the MenACWY control vaccine. All receptors derive from an adult who received the MenACWY meningococcal vaccine as a control.

The V call is TRBV5-4, the J call TRBJ2-7; D unresolved. V gave up 2 bases and J gave up 5 bases, with 5 bases separating them. Germline V gene lookup returns CDR1 SGHNT and CDR2 YYREEE (reference sequence). CDR3 length: 11 residues. CDR3 coding DNA: TGTGCCAGCAGCTTCTCTGACGAGCAGTACTTC. Its translation is CASSFSDEQYF.

The rearrangement joins TRBV5-5 to TRBJ1-4; 7 bases map to TRBD1. Trimming at V came to 4 bases and at J to 3 bases, leaving 6 bases not matched to a gene. Per germline, CDR1 SGHKS and CDR2 YYEKEE (reference sequence). This CDR3 is built from 15 residues. CDR3 loop: CASSPTGTANEKLFF. In DNA, the CDR3 is TGTGCCAGCAGCCCTACCGGGACAGCTAATGAAAAACTGTTTTTT. Together with reference TRBV5-5 and TRBJ1-4, the CDR3 gives the full variable domain: DAGVTQSPTHLIKTRGQQVTLRCSPISGHKSVSWYQQVLGQGPQFIFQYYEKEERGRGNFPDRFSARQFPNYSSELNVNALLLGDSALYLCASSPTGTANEKLFFGSGTQLSVL.

This chain joins TRBV30 and TRBJ1-5; D gene uncertain. The germline gives CDR1 GTSNPN, CDR2 SVGIG (reference sequence). There are 14 residues in the CDR3. V gave up 0 bases and J gave up 0 bases, with 6 bases separating them. The CDR3 DNA follows: TGTGCCTGGAGTGTCACCGATAGCAATCAGCCCCAGCATTTT. This translates into CAWSVTDSNQPQHF.

Here the CDR3 DNA reads TGTGCCAGCAGCACCAGGGACCCGGGAGACTATGGCTACACCTTC. This translates into CASSTRDPGDYGYTF. V and J are TRBV7-8 and TRBJ1-2; tentatively, D is TRBD1 (5 bases). Trimming cost V 5 bases and J 3 bases, with 16 bases left between them. Per germline, CDR1 SGHVS and CDR2 FQNEAQ. The CDR3 contains 15 residues.

The genes are TRBV20-1 and TRBJ1-1; 7 bases are shared with TRBD1. The germline gives CDR1 DFQATT, CDR2 SNEGSKA (reference sequence). CDR3 size: 11 residues. Trimming removed 5 bases from V and 7 bases from J; junction bases left unmatched: 4. The CDR3 nucleotides are TGCAGTGCTTACCAGGGGGGTGAAGCTTTCTTT. Encoded protein: CSAYQGGEAFF.

The chain employs TRBV28 and TRBJ2-4; no firm D call. Germline CDR1 reads MDHEN; CDR2 reads SYDVKM. This CDR3 is 16 amino acids long. V shed 5 bases and J shed 0 bases, with 14 bases lying between them. CDR3 nucleotides: TGTGCCAGCAGTCTGGCCTACAACCTAGCCAAAAACATTCAGTACTTC. Its translation: CASSLAYNLAKNIQYF. The variable domain in full, with the rest retrieved from reference TRBV28 and TRBJ2-4, is DVKVTQSSRYLVKRTGEKVFLECVQDMDHENMFWYRQDPGLGLRLIYFSYDVKMKEKGDIPEGYSVSREKKERFSLILESASTNQTSMYLCASSLAYNLAKNIQYFGAGTRLSVL.

The rearrangement links TRBV18 to TRBJ2-2; TRBD1 is a possible D gene (6 bases). The CDR3 consists of 14 residues. The germline V gene encodes CDR1 KGHSH and CDR2 LQKENI. V was pared by 4 bases and J by 2 bases, with 8 bases between. The DNA of the CDR3 is TGTGCCAGCTCACTACAGGGAAACACCGGGGAGCTGTTTTTT. Protein sequence: CASSLQGNTGELFF.

V gene TRBV25-1 combines with J gene TRBJ1-3, with D hard to call. V shed 7 bases and J shed 0 bases, with 7 bases lying between them. This CDR3 comprises 13 residues. Germline CDR1 and CDR2: MGHDK and SYGVNS. CDR3 DNA: TGTGCCAGCACTACACCCTCTGGAAACACCATATATTTT. As protein: CASTTPSGNTIYF.

The chain is built from TRBV28 and TRBJ1-2; D gene unclear. The germline V and J ends were trimmed by 3 bases and 2 bases, with 7 bases remaining between them. CDR1 is MDHEN and CDR2 is SYDVKM in the germline V gene. The CDR3 runs 13 residues. The CDR3 loop reads CASSFRTNYGYTF. The CDR3 DNA reads as TGTGCCAGCAGTTTCCGCACGAACTATGGCTACACCTTC.

The CDR3 loop is CASSPFGTGRETDTQYF. CDR3 DNA sequence: TGTGCCAGTAGCCCGTTTGGGACAGGGAGGGAGACAGATACGCAGTATTTT. The rearrangement uses TRBV19 and TRBJ2-3; 9 bases match TRBD1. V lost 6 bases, J lost 3 bases, and 13 bases stayed unmatched. Germline loops: CDR1 LNHDA, CDR2 SQIVND (reference sequence). The CDR3 has 17 amino acids.

The chain employs TRBV4-3 and TRBJ1-5; 7 bases are shared with TRBD1. The trim removed 0 bases at V and 7 bases at J, leaving 6 bases unmatched. The CDR3 runs to 15 residues. Looked up from germline, CDR1 is LGHNA and CDR2 is YSLEER. The CDR3 loop is CASSQDFQGGQPQHF. The CDR3 DNA reads TGCGCCAGCAGCCAAGATTTTCAGGGGGGGCAGCCCCAGCATTTT.

The chain has TRBV14 and TRBJ1-6; weak D call: TRBD1 (5 bases). The germline V gene encodes CDR1 SGHDN and CDR2 FVKESK. There are 15 residues in the CDR3. V was pared by 0 bases and J by 10 bases, with 13 bases between. This CDR3 reads CASSQESGSYSPLHF. DNA of the CDR3: TGTGCCAGCAGCCAAGAATCAGGGAGCTACTCACCCCTCCACTTT. The whole variable domain, filled in from reference TRBV14 and TRBJ1-6, reads EAGVTQFPSHSVIEKGQTVTLRCDPISGHDNLYWYRRVMGKEIKFLLHFVKESKQDESGMPNNRFLAERTGGTYSTLKVQPAELEDSGVYFCASSQESGSYSPLHFGNGTRLTVT.